The 14 T cell receptor beta chains in this list originate from one sample, sequenced in a study of blood T cells in healthy people across ages. A J-beta primer mix and a sample-barcoded 5' primer were used in a second PCR of roughly 7 to 12 cycles. MiXCR, run by TCRdb on the 5' RACE reads, gives a single entry per CDR3 protein. The repertoire holds about 1.8 million distinct CDR3 sequences, with roughly 49% as singletons. Sequencing used blood. The receptors originated from a woman in her thirties or forties in good health.

The chain recombines TRBV7-6 with TRBJ2-3; 7 nucleotides agree with TRBD2. This CDR3 has 15 residues. V lost 5 bases, J lost 2 bases, and 7 bases stayed unmatched. From germline, CDR1 is SGHVS and CDR2 FNYEAQ. This CDR3 reads CASSPFSGDTDTQYF. The CDR3 DNA reads TGTGCCAGCAGCCCATTCAGCGGGGACACAGATACGCAGTATTTT.

This clonotype has only one observation. This chain joins TRBV4-3 and TRBJ1-3; the D is unclear. Germline V gene sequence: CDR1 LGHNA, CDR2 YSLEER. CDR3 length: 16 amino acids. The V end lost 4 bases, the J end lost 5 bases, and 18 bases lay between the germline ends. The CDR3 DNA follows: TGCGCCAGCAGCCCGACCTTTAGTGGGCTAAGAAACACCATATATTTT. Protein: CASSPTFSGLRNTIYF.

The chain joins TRBV4-2 to TRBJ2-2; D is ambiguous. The CDR3 is 15 residues long. The ends were cut back, 1 base at V and 2 bases at J, with 8 bases in the middle. Germline CDR1 is LGHNA and CDR2 is YNFKEQ. CDR3 DNA sequence: TGTGCCAGCAGCCAAGGAACTACTAACACCGGGGAGCTGTTTTTT. It yields the protein CASSQGTTNTGELFF.

V usage is TRBV2 and J usage is TRBJ2-5, with TRBD1 as a possible D gene (5 bases). Germline assignment: CDR1 SNHLY and CDR2 FYNNEI. The CDR3 contains 11 residues. CDR3 DNA: TGTACTACTAAGGGGCGCGGGACCCAGTACTTC. Its protein is CTTKGRGTQYF.

The chain recombines TRBV5-1 with TRBJ2-5, with D maybe TRBD1 (6 bases). In germline, CDR1 is SGHRS, CDR2 YFSETQ. The V and J ends lost 0 bases and 6 bases respectively, with 9 bases between them. CDR3 size: 13 residues. CDR3 loop: CASSLGTVKTQYF. In nucleotides, the CDR3 is TGCGCCAGCAGCTTGGGGACAGTGAAGACCCAGTACTTC.

CDR3 DNA: TGCAGTGCTAGAGTCGCGATGGGGCAGGGCAACACAGATACGCAGTATTTT. Its translation: CSARVAMGQGNTDTQYF. The chain combines TRBV20-1 with TRBJ2-3, with a weak D call TRBD1 (5 bases). V lost 1 base and J 2 bases, leaving 19 bases between the germline ends. The CDR3 length is 17 residues. CDR1 is DFQATT and CDR2 is SNEGSKA in the germline V gene (reference sequence).

The chain combines TRBV20-1 with TRBJ2-7; either TRBD1 or TRBD2 may supply D (5 bases each). V was clipped by 5 bases and J by 1 base, with 21 bases between them. Germline CDR1 reads DFQATT; CDR2 reads SNEGSKA (reference sequence). This CDR3 has 16 residues. DNA for the CDR3: TGCAGTGCTGGAAGGTTACCGGGACGCATATCCTACGAGCAGTACTTC. Translating gives CSAGRLPGRISYEQYF.

The V call is TRBV4-1, the J call TRBJ2-7; TRBD2 matches at 7 bases. In germline, CDR1 is MGHRA, CDR2 YSYEKL. The junction had 5 bases not matched to a gene; V was cut back by 0 bases and J by 3 bases. This CDR3 contains 15 residues. CDR3 sequence reads: CASSQDFPSGYEQYF. Here the CDR3 DNA reads TGCGCCAGCAGCCAAGACTTTCCTAGCGGCTACGAGCAGTACTTC.

A few counts support this clonotype. V gene TRBV18 combines with J gene TRBJ2-1; D could derive from TRBD1 or TRBD2 (5 bases each). Looked up from germline, CDR1 is KGHSH and CDR2 is LQKENI. The CDR3 consists of 17 residues. The V gene lost 2 bases and the J gene lost 11 bases, with 25 bases spanning the gap. CDR3 nucleotides: TGTGCCAGCTCACCATGGCTTAAGCAGGGAGTGGGGCAAAAGCAGTTCTTC. Translation: CASSPWLKQGVGQKQFF. Filled out from reference TRBV18 and TRBJ2-1, the complete variable domain reads NAGVMQNPRHLVRRRGQEARLRCSPMKGHSHVYWYRQLPEEGLKFMVYLQKENIIDESGMPKERFSAEFPKEGPSILRIQQVVRGDSAAYFCASSPWLKQGVGQKQFFGPGTRLTVL.

Comment on this clonotype: The germline gene is not matched at one end of the junction; a read error may be the cause. The rearrangement uses TRBV27 and TRBJ1-1; the D gene is possibly TRBD1 (6 bases). The CDR3 sequence is 16 residues long. In germline, CDR1 is MNHEY, CDR2 SMNVEV (reference sequence). The chain's CDR3 is CASSPGGARRNTEAFF. In DNA, the CDR3 is TGTGCCAGCAGTCCGGGGGGCGCAAGAAGGAACACCGAAGCTTTCTTT.

The chain carries TRBV5-1 and TRBJ2-2; D is unclear. V was pared by 5 bases and J by 1 base, with 9 bases between. Germline assignment: CDR1 SGHRS and CDR2 YFSETQ. The CDR3 consists of 14 residues. As DNA, the CDR3 is TGCGCCAGCAGGTCAGAAGTGAACACCGGGGAGCTGTTTTTT. Its protein is CASRSEVNTGELFF.

CDR3 nucleotide sequence: TGTGCCAGCAGTAGAGCTAGCGGGGGGGTTCAAGAGACCCAGTACTTC. Protein: CASSRASGGVQETQYF. The rearrangement uses TRBV28 and TRBJ2-5; 12 nucleotides align to TRBD2. Germline V gene lookup returns CDR1 MDHEN and CDR2 SYDVKM. The J segment lost 2 bases and the V segment lost 5 bases, leaving 6 bases of the junction unmatched. The CDR3 is 16 residues long.

CDR3 coding DNA: TGTGCCAGCAGCTCACAGGAAACCGAAACTGAAGCTTTCTTT. Its translation is CASSSQETETEAFF. The chain recombines TRBV9 with TRBJ1-1, with D perhaps matching TRBD1 (5 bases). The CDR3 has 14 amino acids. Trimming shortened V by 4 bases and J by 5 bases, and 15 bases separated the two germline ends. The germline V gene encodes CDR1 SGDLS and CDR2 YYNGEE.

In this sample, this clonotype turned up a few times. This rearrangement joins TRBV2 to TRBJ1-2; 11 nucleotides agree with TRBD1. The germline V gene encodes CDR1 SNHLY and CDR2 FYNNEI. CDR3 length: 18 residues. Trimming removed 0 bases from V and 1 base from J; junction bases left unmatched: 7. The CDR3 coding sequence is TGTGCCAGCAGTGAAGCTGGGACAGGGGGTTCTAATAACTATGGCTACACCTTC. Encoded protein: CASSEAGTGGSNNYGYTF.